This passage covers 27 T cell receptor beta chains from one sample sequenced in a study of T cell responses to AZD1222 COVID-19 vaccine. The method was immunoSEQ multiplex PCR; TCRdb's version includes in-frame clones alone and lacks a portion of them. The sample records about 140,000 clones, roughly 90% being singletons. Source: peripheral blood, taken on day 0 of AZD1222 vaccination. The receptor source for this set is an adult in good health.

The genes are TRBV7-3 and TRBJ1-1; the D gene is possibly TRBD1 (5 bases). The CDR3 is 13 residues long. The V gene's germline CDR1 is SGHTA and CDR2 FQGTGA. Trimming took off 4 bases at V and 1 base at J, with 7 bases between the two ends. The CDR3 loop is CASSSGGNTEAFF. CDR3 DNA: TGTGCCAGCAGCTCTGGGGGGAACACTGAAGCTTTCTTT.

The V gene is TRBV19, the J gene TRBJ2-1, with 12 bases aligning to TRBD2. V was pared by 5 bases and J by 4 bases, with 9 bases of the junction left unmatched. CDR1 LNHDA and CDR2 SQIVND come from the germline V gene (reference sequence). CDR3 size: 17 residues. CDR3: CASSLWTGLAGYNEQFF. CDR3 nucleotides: TGTGCCAGTAGTCTCTGGACAGGACTAGCGGGATACAATGAGCAGTTCTTC.

The chain joins TRBV15 to TRBJ1-2; 8 positions match TRBD1. Per germline, CDR1 LNHNV and CDR2 YYDKDF (reference sequence). This CDR3 has 15 amino acids. Trimming removed 0 bases from V and 4 bases from J; junction bases left unmatched: 4. In nucleotides, the CDR3 is TGTGCCACCAGCAGAGATCCAGGGGGCGTCTATGGCTACACCTTC. This gives the protein CATSRDPGGVYGYTF.

The chain links TRBV7-2 to TRBJ2-2, with D perhaps being TRBD1 or TRBD2 (5 bases each). The CDR3 has 18 residues. CDR1 is SGHTA, CDR2 FQGNSA, per germline. Trimming shortened V by 5 bases and J by 2 bases, and 21 bases separated the two germline ends. The CDR3 here is CASSRHPGRRFNTGELFF. For the CDR3, the DNA is TGTGCCAGCAGCCGCCACCCGGGGCGTAGATTTAACACCGGGGAGCTGTTTTTT.

The chain joins TRBV23-1 to TRBJ2-7; possibly TRBD2 for D (5 bases). TRBV23-1 is annotated as an ORF whose role is uncertain. V was shortened by 1 base and J by 2 bases, with 15 bases between the two germline ends. The CDR3 contains 16 residues. The CDR3 region has the DNA TGCGCCAGCAGTCAATGCCCGGACTGGGCCCCCTACGAGCAGTACTTC. This codes for CASSQCPDWAPYEQYF.

This chain links TRBV6-5 with TRBJ2-7, with D hard to call. Germline V gives CDR1 MNHEY, CDR2 SVGAGI. Trimming took off 7 bases at V and 6 bases at J, with 13 bases between the two ends. CDR3 length equals 12 residues. For the CDR3, the DNA is TGTGCCAGCACCTCCCCGGCAGGCGAGCAGTACTTC. Its protein product is CASTSPAGEQYF.

CDR3 region: CASSQVGTSGRGEEQYF. CDR3 DNA: TGTGCCAGCAGCCAAGTTGGGACTAGCGGGAGGGGGGAGGAGCAGTACTTC. This chain links TRBV3-1 (or the pseudogene TRBV3-2) with TRBJ2-7; 16 bases map to TRBD2. Germline-derived CDR1 and CDR2 are LGHDT and YNNKEL (reference sequence). This CDR3 is built from 17 residues. V lost 1 base to trimming and J lost 7 bases; unmatched junction nucleotides: 7.

The CDR3 sequence is CASSVGTGFRNSPLHF. In DNA, the CDR3 is TGTGCCAGCAGTGTCGGGACAGGGTTTCGGAATTCACCCCTCCACTTT. The chain recombines TRBV25-1 with TRBJ1-6; 9 nucleotides match TRBD1. The CDR3 sequence is 16 residues long. Germline-derived CDR1 and CDR2 are MGHDK and SYGVNS. V shed 4 bases, J shed 7 bases, and the junction held 8 bases outside the gene matches. Together with reference TRBV25-1 and TRBJ1-6, the CDR3 gives the full variable domain: EADIYQTPRYLVIGTGKKITLECSQTMGHDKMYWYQQDPGMELHLIHYSYGVNSTEKGDLSSESTVSRIRTEHFPLTLESARPSHTSQYLCASSVGTGFRNSPLHFGNGTRLTVT.

V gene TRBV9 combines with J gene TRBJ1-2, with 8 nucleotides matching TRBD1. Germline CDR1 is SGDLS and CDR2 is YYNGEE. The J segment lost 6 bases and the V segment lost 4 bases, leaving 5 bases of the junction unmatched. The CDR3 loop spans 13 amino acids. The CDR3 sequence is CASSNGQGDGYTF. CDR3 sequence (DNA): TGTGCCAGCAGCAATGGACAGGGTGATGGCTACACCTTC.

The sample holds one count of this clone. The CDR3 loop reads CASAAAGGPSEQYF. CDR3 coding DNA: TGTGCTAGTGCCGCAGCGGGAGGGCCAAGCGAGCAGTACTTC. The genes are TRBV12-5 and TRBJ2-7; 10 bases are a match to TRBD2. The germline V gene has CDR1 LGHNT and CDR2 FRNRAP. CDR3 length: 14 amino acids. V lost 7 bases and J lost 6; bases outside the gene matches: 9.

V gene TRBV6-2 or TRBV6-3 combines with J gene TRBJ1-2, with 10 bases fitting TRBD1. Germline lookup yields CDR1 MNHEY and CDR2 SVGEGT. The ends lost 0 bases at V and 8 bases at J; junction bases unmatched: 0. The CDR3 extends over 13 amino acids. The CDR3 DNA reads as TGTGCCAGCAGTTACTCGACAGGGGGCGGCTACACCTTC. It encodes CASSYSTGGGYTF.

The chain is built from TRBV27 and TRBJ2-1, with D possibly being TRBD1 (5 bases). Trimming pared 5 bases from V and 3 bases from J, leaving 8 bases between. The CDR3 is made up of 13 amino acids. The V gene's germline CDR1 is MNHEY and CDR2 SMNVEV (reference sequence). DNA of the CDR3: TGTGCCAGCAGTGTGACAGTCTACAATGAGCAGTTCTTC. Protein: CASSVTVYNEQFF.

The V call is TRBV6-5, the J call TRBJ1-5; D is unresolved. This CDR3 comprises 12 residues. Per the germline V gene, CDR1 is MNHEY and CDR2 is SVGAGI. V lost 7 bases and J 7 bases, leaving 11 bases between the germline ends. CDR3 sequence: CASNQSRQPQHF. The CDR3 DNA is TGTGCCAGCAATCAGTCGAGACAGCCCCAGCATTTT.

J is TRBJ2-1 and V is TRBV10-3; 7 bases fit TRBD2. V dropped 2 bases and J dropped 6; count of bases not matched to a gene: 4. Germline V CDR1 and CDR2: ENHRY, SYGVKD. The CDR3 has 14 amino acids. The CDR3 DNA sequence: TGTGCCATCAGTGAGCCGGGAGGCCTCAATGAGCAGTTCTTC. Amino acid sequence: CAISEPGGLNEQFF.

The CDR3, as DNA: TGTGCCAGCAGAGAGATAGGGTTTTCCTACGAGCAGTACTTC. Amino acids: CASREIGFSYEQYF. This rearrangement joins TRBV27 to TRBJ2-7; D is unclear. This CDR3 comprises 14 residues. CDR1 is MNHEY, CDR2 SMNVEV, per germline (reference sequence). Trimming shortened V by 6 bases and J by 1 base, and 13 bases separated the two germline ends.

The J gene is TRBJ1-5, the V gene TRBV3-1 (or the pseudogene TRBV3-2), with D unclear. This CDR3 has 12 amino acids. Trimming removed 5 bases from V and 7 bases from J, with 9 bases in between. Germline lookup yields CDR1 LGHDT and CDR2 YNNKEL (reference sequence). DNA of the CDR3: TGTGCCAGCAGCTACGGGGTCCAGCCCCAGCATTTT. Protein: CASSYGVQPQHF.

J is TRBJ1-5 and V is TRBV27; TRBD1 might be the D (5 bases). The germline CDR1 and CDR2 sequences are MNHEY and SMNVEV (reference sequence). The V end lost 3 bases, the J end lost 4 bases, and 10 bases lay between the germline ends. This CDR3 has 14 amino acids. Here the CDR3 DNA reads TGTGCCAGCAGTTTTGGGGGGTATAATCAGCCCCAGCATTTT. Protein sequence: CASSFGGYNQPQHF.

The chain links TRBV2 to TRBJ2-7, with 12 bases matching TRBD2. V dropped 6 bases and J dropped 1; count of bases not matched to a gene: 10. The CDR3 is made up of 17 amino acids. The germline V gene encodes CDR1 SNHLY and CDR2 FYNNEI. The CDR3 DNA reads as TGTGCCAGCAGACCTACCGCCGGGACTAGCGGGTCCTACGAGCAGTACTTC. Its protein product is CASRPTAGTSGSYEQYF. The full variable domain, completed using reference TRBV2 and TRBJ2-7, is EPEVTQTPSHQVTQMGQEVILRCVPISNHLYFYWYRQILGQKVEFLVSFYNNEISEKSEIFDDQFSVERPDGSNFTLKIRSTKLEDSAMYFCASRPTAGTSGSYEQYFGPGTRLTVT.

CDR3 in DNA: TGTGCCAGCAGCCTGACAGGGAGTAGCAATCAGCCCCAGCATTTT. Translated: CASSLTGSSNQPQHF. V is TRBV7-2 and J is TRBJ1-5; 7 bases align to TRBD1. Per germline, CDR1 SGHTA and CDR2 FQGNSA. After removal of 5 bases from V and 0 bases from J, the junction contained 4 bases not matched to a gene. This CDR3 has 15 residues.

The chain combines TRBV5-6 with TRBJ1-4; 8 bases fit TRBD1. The V gene's germline CDR1 is SGHDT and CDR2 YYEEEE. The CDR3 consists of 14 residues. The V segment lost 1 base and the J segment 7 bases; nucleotides outside the gene matches: 3. The DNA of the CDR3 is TGTGCCAGCAGCTTGCAGGGGGCGGCTGAAAAACTGTTTTTT. The encoded protein is CASSLQGAAEKLFF. The entire variable domain, with the rest obtained from reference TRBV5-6 and TRBJ1-4, is as follows: DAGVTQSPTHLIKTRGQQVTLRCSPKSGHDTVSWYQQALGQGPQFIFQYYEEEERQRGNFPDRFSGHQFPNYSSELNVNALLLGDSALYLCASSLQGAAEKLFFGSGTQLSVL.

The rearrangement joins TRBV28 to TRBJ1-1; no clear D gene. V lost 3 bases and J lost 0, with 11 bases in between. The V gene's germline CDR1 is MDHEN and CDR2 SYDVKM. The CDR3 is 15 amino acids. CDR3 sequence: CASSLRSRVNTEAFF. Written as DNA, the CDR3 is TGTGCCAGCAGTTTGCGGTCTAGGGTGAACACTGAAGCTTTCTTT. Filled out from reference TRBV28 and TRBJ1-1, the complete variable domain reads DVKVTQSSRYLVKRTGEKVFLECVQDMDHENMFWYRQDPGLGLRLIYFSYDVKMKEKGDIPEGYSVSREKKERFSLILESASTNQTSMYLCASSLRSRVNTEAFFGQGTRLTVV.

The V and J genes are TRBV9 and TRBJ2-1; TRBD2 aligns across 9 bases. Germline CDR1 is SGDLS and CDR2 is YYNGEE. This CDR3 has 18 amino acids. J lost 2 bases, V lost 0 bases, and 9 bases had no gene match. CDR3: CASSVGLRAGGTYNEQFF. CDR3 in DNA: TGTGCCAGCAGCGTAGGTCTTCGGGCGGGAGGGACCTACAATGAGCAGTTCTTC. Variable domain in full (rest from reference TRBV9 and TRBJ2-1): DSGVTQTPKHLITATGQRVTLRCSPRSGDLSVYWYQQSLDQGLQFLIQYYNGEERAKGNILERFSAQQFPDLHSELNLSSLELGDSALYFCASSVGLRAGGTYNEQFFGPGTRLTVL.

This clone was seen repeatedly, ten times or more. The J gene is TRBJ2-1, the V gene TRBV4-2; maybe TRBD1 (6 bases). The CDR3 consists of 15 residues. The V end was cut by 0 bases, the J end by 0 bases, with 6 bases between. Germline V gene sequence: CDR1 LGHNA, CDR2 YNFKEQ. The CDR3 reads CASSQEDSSYNEQFF. The DNA for the CDR3 is TGTGCCAGCAGCCAAGAGGACAGCTCCTACAATGAGCAGTTCTTC.

The CDR3 DNA reads TGTGCCAGCAGCTTTCTTCCACGTCGGCATACTGAAGCTTTCTTT. Amino acids: CASSFLPRRHTEAFF. This chain links TRBV11-2 with TRBJ1-1; no reliable D call. The germline gives CDR1 SGHAT, CDR2 FQNNGV. Trimming shortened V by 3 bases and J by 5 bases, and 16 bases separated the two germline ends. The CDR3 sequence is 15 residues long. The complete variable domain, with remaining parts taken from reference TRBV11-2 and TRBJ1-1, reads EAGVAQSPRYKIIEKRQSVAFWCNPISGHATLYWYQQILGQGPKLLIQFQNNGVVDDSQLPKDRFSAERLKGVDSTLKIQPAKLEDSAVYLCASSFLPRRHTEAFFGQGTRLTVV.

The gene calls are TRBV4-1 and TRBJ2-7; 8 positions agree with TRBD2. V lost 2 bases, J lost 0 bases, and 3 bases stayed unmatched. The CDR3 has 15 amino acids. In germline, CDR1 is MGHRA, CDR2 YSYEKL. The DNA for the CDR3 is TGCGCCAGCAGCCAACGGGAGGGTGGCTCCTACGAGCAGTACTTC. Translated: CASSQREGGSYEQYF.

This clone has a single count. The chain is built from TRBV9 and TRBJ1-2; a weak D match, TRBD1 (5 bases). The V gene's germline CDR1 is SGDLS and CDR2 YYNGEE. The CDR3 is made up of 14 amino acids. V lost 1 base, J lost 5 bases, and 12 bases lay in between. This CDR3 is CASSVPGQGYGYTF. CDR3 sequence (DNA): TGTGCCAGCAGCGTACCGGGGCAAGGTTATGGCTACACCTTC.

The genes are TRBV4-1 and TRBJ1-2; D not certain. This CDR3 is built from 14 residues. Germline V CDR1 and CDR2: MGHRA, YSYEKL. V shed 3 bases and J shed 8 bases, with 16 bases lying between them. CDR3 residues: CASSQPGILAGYTF. CDR3 bases: TGCGCCAGCAGCCAGCCCGGTATCCTTGCGGGCTACACCTTC.